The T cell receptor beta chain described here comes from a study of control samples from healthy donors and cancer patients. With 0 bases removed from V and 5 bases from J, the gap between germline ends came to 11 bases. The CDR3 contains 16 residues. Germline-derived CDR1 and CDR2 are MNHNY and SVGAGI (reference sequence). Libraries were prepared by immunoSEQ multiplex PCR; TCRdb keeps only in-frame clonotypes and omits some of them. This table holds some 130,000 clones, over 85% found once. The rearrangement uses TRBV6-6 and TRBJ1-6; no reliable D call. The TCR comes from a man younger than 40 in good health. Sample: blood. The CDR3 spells CASSYSLHKDNSPLHF. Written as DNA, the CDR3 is TGTGCCAGCAGTTACTCGCTCCACAAAGATAATTCACCCCTCCACTTT.